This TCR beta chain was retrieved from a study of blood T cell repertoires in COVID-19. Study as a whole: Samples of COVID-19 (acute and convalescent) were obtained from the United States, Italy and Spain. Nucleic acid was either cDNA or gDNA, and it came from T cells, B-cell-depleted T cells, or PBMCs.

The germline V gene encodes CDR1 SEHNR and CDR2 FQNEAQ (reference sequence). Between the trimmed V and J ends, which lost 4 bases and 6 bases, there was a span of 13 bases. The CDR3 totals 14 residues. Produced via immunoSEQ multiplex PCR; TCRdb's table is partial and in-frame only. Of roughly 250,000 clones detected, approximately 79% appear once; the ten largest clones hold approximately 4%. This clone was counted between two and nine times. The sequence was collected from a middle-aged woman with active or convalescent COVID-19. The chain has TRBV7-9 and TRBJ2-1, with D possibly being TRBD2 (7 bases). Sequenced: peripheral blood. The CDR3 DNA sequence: TGTGCCAGCAGCTGGGACGGGGGGCCCAATGAGCAGTTCTTC. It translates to CASSWDGGPNEQFF.